This TCR beta chain was captured by sequencing in a study of blood T cell repertoires in COVID-19 (dated by TCRdb to 2019 to 2021). Regarding the study in general: Samples covering the acute and convalescent phases of COVID-19 were provided by collaborators in the United States, Italy and Spain. Subjects who had been exposed to COVID-19, were actively infected with it, or had recovered from it provided the deeply sampled blood TCRbeta repertoires that made up the dataset. The sample metadata nearly always contained a de-identified subject ID, COVID-19 status, age in years and sex. The samples were drawn from two sources: the first 160 participants of the ongoing ImmuneRACE study, and approximately 1,300 subjects contributed by 6 global collaborators. Where HLA class I and class II types were available, the types were taken from metadata supplied by the sample provider, not from assay-based typing. The repertoires were made available in a free public database intended to serve as a resource for research on the immune response to SARS-CoV-2. The material from the prospective study consisted of cDNA or gDNA derived from T cells, B-cell-depleted T cells, or PBMCs. Points the paper makes about the study in general: Clinical and demographic metadata were provided uncurated, with the amount varying by source and participant.

TCRbeta CDR3 regions were amplified from genomic DNA using the immunoSEQ Assay, a bias-controlled multiplex PCR. On the study's bioinformatics: Within the assay, amplification of reference gene primers was used to estimate how many nucleated cells each sample contained. Sequence reads were collapsed and filtered to measure the absolute abundance of every unique TCRbeta CDR3 rearrangement. Productive Simpson clonality was computed per sample as the square root of Simpson's diversity index over productive rearrangements. TCRdb stores this immuneACCESS table with in-frame sequences only. Part of the clones is absent; in the studies checked, under half of the shortfall reflects unresolved V genes, and no reason is known for the rest. V and J calls and clone size are given by that table; D and trimming were obtained from the DNA. The table for this sample lists approximately 490,000 clones; approximately 86% of them were counted only once. The biggest ten clones account for roughly 0.7% of the sample.

For this clone: The antigen it recognizes is unknown. The record has no base qualities; no much larger clone is one base away.

The CDR3 covers 14 residues, taking in both the cysteine and the phenylalanine. Left in the record is the CDR3 DNA by itself, 42 bases read in frame from the first base. The V and J ends are trimmed by 3 bases and 5 bases, leaving 14 bases between them. CDR1 and CDR2 are read off the germline V gene as SGHRS and YFSETQ. Participants in the prospective study were enrolled through a virtual design, were aged 18 to 89 years, and lived in 24 United States geographic areas. Cohort assignment in the prospective study relied on participant-reported clinical history from a screening survey and a study questionnaire. For ImmuneRACE Cohort 3, a participant was defined as recovered based on two consecutive negative NP/OP PCR tests, clearance by a healthcare professional, or resolution of symptoms. Mobile phlebotomists in the prospective study collected whole blood, serum and a nasopharyngeal or oropharyngeal swab from every participant. Over an approximately 2-month period, participants in the prospective study had the option of providing additional blood draws and questionnaires. Prospective study blood samples were shipped either frozen or at room temperature before DNA extraction.

Material: PBMCs or T cells enriched from blood (not recorded which). The chain is made from TRBV5-1 and TRBJ2-5; the D gene is perhaps TRBD1, from 7 matching bases. The clonotype originates from a woman aged 18-29 years who had recovered from COVID-19. The CDR3 region reads CASSSTTGRETQYF. The DNA sequence is as follows: TGCGCCAGCAGCTCTACGACAGGGAGGGAGACCCAGTACTTC.